Many counts were recorded for the clone carrying this T cell receptor beta chain. As the template, RNA transcripts were used to amplify TCR beta CDR3 regions. An initial RT-PCR round employing HTBI primers preceded a second-round multiplex PCR. TCRdb used MiXCR to reprocess the multiplex PCR reads, holding one entry per CDR3 protein. The sample includes hundreds of thousands of distinct CDR3 sequences, 22% of them seen just once. These data belong to a study of Graves' ophthalmopathy and Graves' hyperthyroidism. The ends were cut back, 6 bases at V and 7 bases at J, with 22 bases in the middle. CDR1 and CDR2 (germline): DFQATT, SNEGSKA (reference sequence). There are 16 residues in the CDR3.

This receptor was identified in a woman between 18 and 30 years old with stable Graves' hyperthyroidism. Some clones in this sample may be carry-over from other donors' samples. The material sequenced was peripheral blood. The chain is built from TRBV20-1 and TRBJ1-6, with D possibly matching TRBD1 (6 bases). Here the CDR3 DNA reads TGCAGTGCCCCAAAAGAGGCGCACAGGGAAAATTCACCCCTCCACTTT. Amino acid sequence: CSAPKEAHRENSPLHF.